This paragraph covers one TCR beta chain sequence. There are many counts of this clonotype. Its antigen is currently not known. No qualities accompany the bases; no much larger clone lies one base away. Stable Graves' hyperthyroidism was defined as no progression to ophthalmopathy during 18 months of follow-up. Hyperthyroidism patients were newly diagnosed, had a disease duration of under 2 months, and were aged 18 to 65 years. Patients with uncontrolled infections, other autoimmune diseases, pregnancy or lactation were excluded. Diagnoses were based on clinical symptoms, serum thyroxine and TRAb, thyroid ultrasound and orbital computed tomography. Ficoll-Paque density gradient centrifugation was used to isolate PBMCs from 8.5 to 10 ml of fresh peripheral blood. Total RNA was extracted with Trizol reagent, and quality was checked on an Agilent 2100 Bioanalyzer. TCR beta CDR3 regions were amplified from RNA transcripts. The first round of RT-PCR for the TCR CDR3 was performed with the HTBI primer set and the Qiagen OneStep RT-PCR kit. The libraries were constructed in a second round of multiplex PCR and then size-selected and purified. Libraries were sequenced paired-end with 100 bp reads on an Illumina HiSeq2000. From the authors' description of their analysis: Raw data were processed with SOAPnuke, discarding reads with adapters, uncalled bases, mean Phred below 15, or no exact constant-primer or identifier match. COPE v1.2.5 was used to merge high-quality paired reads, and clonotypes were defined as unique nucleotide sequences. MiTCR v1.1 was used to align clonotypes to the IMGT TRBV, TRBD and TRBJ reference segments. Only V-J combinations with frequency above 0.0001, covering 99.2% of repertoires, were analysed. A TCS score was defined as the ratio of F50 (clonal expansion) to E x V (chaos), with BLOSUM62-based TCRdist applied between CDR3 peptides within each V-J. Welch's t-statistics and random forest reduced 500 to 650 V-J features to 13, which were used in a naive Bayes classifier (R e1071). TCRdb trimmed public reads at Q25 via fastp, called clones via MiXCR and kept in-frame beta chains. A single entry per CDR3 protein holds the most common genes and DNA from its merged rows. What appears here as the V and J calls and clone size reflects TCRdb's work, not the paper's. The sample table lists about 92,000 distinct CDR3 sequences, 51% of them with a count of one. Around 29% of the sample belongs to the ten largest clones.

This sample is part of a study of T cells in Graves' hyperthyroidism and ophthalmopathy (dated by TCRdb to the late 2010s). Regarding the research as a whole: Peripheral blood samples were taken at the time of initial diagnosis, prior to any treatment. After sampling, hyperthyroidism patients received methimazole starting at 30 mg daily, and ophthalmopathy patients received high-dose intravenous methylprednisolone. The study also compared thyroid tissue and blood T-cell repertoires from several Graves' hyperthyroidism patients. To identify TCR V-J signatures that set the groups apart, the researchers used a discovery cohort of 90 to 100 patients, made up of 43 with Graves' ophthalmopathy and about 60 with stable Graves' hyperthyroidism. Prospective prediction of ophthalmopathy was tested in an independent validation cohort of fewer than 20 hyperthyroidism patients and some 17 patients who later progressed to ophthalmopathy. TCR Vbeta CDR3 sequencing of roughly 140 peripheral blood samples (43 ophthalmopathy, 70 to 85 hyperthyroidism and approximately 17 progressor patients) is reported in the paper. For training and testing, the 100 or so patients in the discovery cohort were randomly divided in a 7:3 ratio. Beyond this particular receptor, the publication reports: Most expanded thyroid clonotypes (frequency above 0.001) were also detected in blood, a finding suggesting that blood repertoires may reflect thyroid immune responses. No statistical method was used to set the sample size in advance, and investigators knew the group allocation. In validation, the model predicted progression to ophthalmopathy a median of about 6.8 months before onset, with over 60% sensitivity and nearly 75% specificity. A model built on a 13 V-J signature distinguished ophthalmopathy from stable hyperthyroidism, reaching around 87% sensitivity and 81.08% specificity in cross-validation and 80%/75% in testing.

The material sequenced was blood. The sequence came from a woman aged 35 to 49 with Graves' hyperthyroidism.

The CDR3 region reads CAISDTTGPFSFYGYTF. The DNA sequence is as follows: TGTGCCATCAGTGATACGACAGGCCCCTTTTCCTTCTATGGCTACACCTTC. The rearranged segments are TRBV10-3 and TRBJ1-2, and possibly TRBD1, on 6 matching bases. CDR1 ENHRY and CDR2 SYGVKD are derived from the germline V gene. CDR3 length: 17 amino acids, cysteine to phenylalanine. The CDR3 DNA has 51 bases and is translated from base 1. V was cut back by 3 bases and J by 4 bases, leaving a gap of 21 bases between them.